These T cell receptor beta chains were read from a single sample in a study of cytomegalovirus exposure and HLA in healthy donors. Data came from immunoSEQ multiplex PCR; TCRdb stores just in-frame clones and leaves some out. The table lists about 130,000 clones, about three quarters of them singletons. The sequenced sample was PBMCs. The receptors derive from a female donor in good health and CMV-seropositive. Both conserved end residues are part of each CDR3. D genes are given only for firm matches. Size tells how often a clone was seen (once, few, many) or the class of an expanded clone, and some rows leave it out.

d_gene	j_gene	v_gene	abundance	CDR3aa	CDR3nt
TRBD1	TRBJ1-1	TRBV7-3	.	CASSLMVGGQGGHTEAFF	TGTGCCAGCAGCTTAATGGTAGGCGGACAGGGGGGACACACTGAAGCTTTCTTT
TRBD2	TRBJ2-7	TRBV27	.	CASSQAGGPYEQYF	TGTGCCAGCAGCCAAGCGGGAGGTCCCTACGAGCAGTACTTC
.	TRBJ2-1	TRBV19	.	CASSSVALTEQFF	TGTGCCAGTAGTTCCGTAGCCCTCACCGAGCAGTTCTTC
TRBD1	TRBJ2-3	TRBV4-1	.	CASSQAPLTGTGHPTAQYF	TGCGCCAGCAGCCAAGCCCCCCTAACCGGGACAGGCCATCCCACTGCGCAGTATTTT
.	TRBJ1-1	TRBV11-3	.	CASSTPLYEAFF	TGTGCCAGCAGCACACCCCTTTACGAAGCTTTCTTT
.	TRBJ2-6	TRBV30	few	CACRGSGANVLTF	TGTGCCTGTAGGGGATCTGGGGCCAACGTCCTGACTTTC
TRBD1	TRBJ2-6	TRBV10-2	.	CASSGRDRISGANVLTF	TGCGCCAGCAGTGGACGGGACAGGATCTCTGGGGCCAACGTCCTGACTTTC
.	TRBJ2-5	TRBV5-1	.	CASSLAPGQQETQYF	TGCGCCAGCAGTTTAGCCCCGGGACAACAAGAGACCCAGTACTTC
.	TRBJ1-5	TRBV18	.	CASSPGHLNQPQHF	TGTGCCAGCTCACCGGGACACCTCAATCAGCCCCAGCATTTT
.	TRBJ1-1	TRBV11-2	.	CASSLTHPGTQNTEAFF	TGTGCCAGCAGCTTAACCCATCCCGGGACACAGAACACTGAAGCTTTCTTT
.	TRBJ2-2	TRBV5-1	.	CASSLGGTPTGELFF	TGCGCCAGCAGCTTGGGCGGAACCCCCACCGGGGAGCTGTTTTTT
.	TRBJ1-4	TRBV9	.	CASSPGVSNEKLFF	TGTGCCAGCAGCCCCGGGGTATCTAATGAAAAACTGTTTTTT
TRBD1	TRBJ2-7	TRBV5-4	once	CASSLGQGALYEQYF	TGTGCCAGCAGCTTAGGACAGGGAGCCCTCTACGAGCAGTACTTC
TRBD2	TRBJ2-1	TRBV27	once	CASSSGTSGYNEQFF	TGTGCCAGCAGTTCCGGGACTAGCGGTTACAATGAGCAGTTCTTC
.	TRBJ2-7	TRBV5-1	.	CASSLVGPTYEQYF	TGCGCCAGCAGCTTGGTGGGCCCTACCTACGAGCAGTACTTC